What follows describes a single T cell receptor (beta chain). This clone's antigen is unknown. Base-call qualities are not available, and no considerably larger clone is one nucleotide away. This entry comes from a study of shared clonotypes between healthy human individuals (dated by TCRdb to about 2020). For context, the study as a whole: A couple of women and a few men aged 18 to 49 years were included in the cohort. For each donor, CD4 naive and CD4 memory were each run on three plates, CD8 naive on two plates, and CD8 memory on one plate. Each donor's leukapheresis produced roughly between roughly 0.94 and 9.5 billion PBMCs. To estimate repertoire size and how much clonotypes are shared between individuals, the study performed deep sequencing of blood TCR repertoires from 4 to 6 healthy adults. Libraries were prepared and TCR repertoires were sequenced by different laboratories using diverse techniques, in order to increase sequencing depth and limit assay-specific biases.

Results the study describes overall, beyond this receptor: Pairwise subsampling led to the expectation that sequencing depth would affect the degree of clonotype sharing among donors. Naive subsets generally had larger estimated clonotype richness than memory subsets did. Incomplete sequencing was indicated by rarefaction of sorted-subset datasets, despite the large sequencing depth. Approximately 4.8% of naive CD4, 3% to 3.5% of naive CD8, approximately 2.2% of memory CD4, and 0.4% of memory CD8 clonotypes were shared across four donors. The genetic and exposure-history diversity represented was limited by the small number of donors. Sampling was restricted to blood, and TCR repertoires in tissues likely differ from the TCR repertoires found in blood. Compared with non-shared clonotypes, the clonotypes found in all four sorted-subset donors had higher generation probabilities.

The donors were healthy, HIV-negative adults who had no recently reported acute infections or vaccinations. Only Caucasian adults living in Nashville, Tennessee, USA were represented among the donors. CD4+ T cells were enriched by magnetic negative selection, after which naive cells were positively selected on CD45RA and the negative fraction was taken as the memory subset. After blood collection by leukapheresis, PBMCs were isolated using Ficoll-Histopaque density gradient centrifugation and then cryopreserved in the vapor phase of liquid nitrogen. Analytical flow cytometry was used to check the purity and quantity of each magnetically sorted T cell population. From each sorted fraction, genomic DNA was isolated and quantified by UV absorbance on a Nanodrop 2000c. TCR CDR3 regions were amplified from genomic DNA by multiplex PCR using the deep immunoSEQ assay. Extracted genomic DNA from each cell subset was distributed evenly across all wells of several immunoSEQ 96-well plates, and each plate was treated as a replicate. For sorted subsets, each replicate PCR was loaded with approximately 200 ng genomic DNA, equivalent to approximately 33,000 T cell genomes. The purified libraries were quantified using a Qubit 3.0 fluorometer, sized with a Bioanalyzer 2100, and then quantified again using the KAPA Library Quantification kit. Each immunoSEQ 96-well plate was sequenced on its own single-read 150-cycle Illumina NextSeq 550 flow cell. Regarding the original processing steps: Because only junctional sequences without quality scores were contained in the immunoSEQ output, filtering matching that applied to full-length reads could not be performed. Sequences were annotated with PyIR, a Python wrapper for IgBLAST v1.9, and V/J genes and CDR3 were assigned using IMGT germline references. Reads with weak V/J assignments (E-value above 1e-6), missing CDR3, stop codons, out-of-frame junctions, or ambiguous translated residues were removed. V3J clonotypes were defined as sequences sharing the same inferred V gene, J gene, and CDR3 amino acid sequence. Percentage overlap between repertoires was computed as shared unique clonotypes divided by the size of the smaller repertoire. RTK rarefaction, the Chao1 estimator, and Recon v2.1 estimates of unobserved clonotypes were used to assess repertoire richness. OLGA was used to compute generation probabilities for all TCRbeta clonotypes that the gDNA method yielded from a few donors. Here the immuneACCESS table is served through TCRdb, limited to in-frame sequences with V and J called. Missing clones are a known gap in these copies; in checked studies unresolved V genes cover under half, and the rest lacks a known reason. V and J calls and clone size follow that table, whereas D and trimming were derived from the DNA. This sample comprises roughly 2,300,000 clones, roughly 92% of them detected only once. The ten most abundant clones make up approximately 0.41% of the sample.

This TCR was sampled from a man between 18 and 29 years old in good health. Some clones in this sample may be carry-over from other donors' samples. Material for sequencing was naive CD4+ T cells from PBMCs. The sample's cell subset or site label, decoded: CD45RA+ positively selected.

CDR3 protein: CASSLGAGTNTGELFF. The DNA sequence is TGTGCCAGCAGCTTAGGGGCAGGGACTAACACCGGGGAGCTGTTTTTT. The chain is assembled from TRBV11-3 and TRBJ2-2; TRBD2 might be the D gene, on 6 matching bases. Based on the germline V gene, the CDR1 and CDR2 sequences are SGHNT and YENEEA. Measured from the cysteine to the phenylalanine, the CDR3 is 16 residues long. The retained sequence is limited to the CDR3, 48 bases, with the frame set at the first base. The germline ends are 11 bases apart after V is trimmed by 1 base and J by 2 bases.